This TCR beta chain was captured in a study of blood T cell repertoires in COVID-19 (dated by TCRdb to about 2020). Notes on the research overall: The collaborator samples originated in the United States, Italy and Spain and spanned the acute and convalescent phases of COVID-19. The prospective study material was composed of cDNA or gDNA derived from T cells, B-cell-depleted T cells, or PBMCs. The dataset comprised deeply sampled blood TCRbeta repertoires from subjects exposed to, actively infected with, or recovered from COVID-19. The repertoires were released in a freely available public database intended as a resource for research on the immune response to SARS-CoV-2. Samples came from the ongoing ImmuneRACE study (first 160 participants) plus 1,254 subjects from 6 global collaborators. The sample metadata nearly always contained a de-identified subject ID, COVID-19 status, age in years and sex. HLA class I and class II types, where available, came from metadata supplied by the sample provider rather than from assay-based typing.

The investigation overall reported the following: The amount of clinical and demographic metadata varied by source and participant and was provided uncurated.

The CDR3 covers 15 residues, taking in both the cysteine and the phenylalanine. The only DNA kept is the CDR3, 45 bases in frame from the first base. Relative to germline, V is 3 bases shorter and J is 4 bases shorter, with 16 bases between their ends. The germline V gene specifies MGHRA as CDR1 and YSYEKL as CDR2. Participants in the prospective study were enrolled through a virtual design, were aged about 18 to 100 years, and lived in roughly 25 United States geographic areas. To assign participants to cohorts, the prospective study relied on clinical history that participants themselves reported in a screening survey and a study questionnaire. Recovered participants in ImmuneRACE Cohort 3 were defined by two consecutive negative NP/OP PCR tests, clearance by a healthcare professional, or resolution of symptoms. In the prospective study, whole blood, serum and a nasopharyngeal or oropharyngeal swab were collected from each participant by mobile phlebotomists. Additional blood draws and questionnaires over an approximately two-month period could optionally be provided by prospective study participants. Before DNA extraction, prospective study blood samples were shipped either frozen or at room temperature.

In this sample, this clone turned up a few times. It has no known antigen specificity. Base qualities are not recorded, but no much larger clone differs from it by a single base. TCRbeta CDR3 regions were amplified from genomic DNA using the immunoSEQ Assay, a bias-controlled multiplex PCR. The study's processing was this. The number of nucleated cells in each sample was estimated by amplification of reference gene primers within the assay. To quantify the absolute abundance of each unique TCRbeta CDR3 rearrangement, sequence reads were collapsed and filtered. For each sample, productive Simpson clonality was calculated as the square root of Simpson's diversity index over productive rearrangements. TCRdb limited this immuneACCESS table to in-frame rearrangements with V and J called. A share of clones is missing; checked studies link under half to unresolved V genes, and the rest is unexplained. The V and J calls and clone size were taken over from that table, and D and trimming were inferred from the DNA. Across this sample there are about 380,000 clones, with roughly 90% seen only once. 2.5% to 3% of the sample belongs to the ten largest clones.

This TCR came from a woman in her thirties who had recovered from COVID-19. Sequencing used PBMCs or T cells enriched from blood (not recorded which). The V and J segments used are TRBV4-1 and TRBJ2-7; D gene: possibly TRBD1, on 5 matching bases. The nucleotide sequence reads TGCGCCAGCAGCCAGTTACCAGGGATTGGTTACGAGCAGTACTTC. Its protein product is CASSQLPGIGYEQYF.